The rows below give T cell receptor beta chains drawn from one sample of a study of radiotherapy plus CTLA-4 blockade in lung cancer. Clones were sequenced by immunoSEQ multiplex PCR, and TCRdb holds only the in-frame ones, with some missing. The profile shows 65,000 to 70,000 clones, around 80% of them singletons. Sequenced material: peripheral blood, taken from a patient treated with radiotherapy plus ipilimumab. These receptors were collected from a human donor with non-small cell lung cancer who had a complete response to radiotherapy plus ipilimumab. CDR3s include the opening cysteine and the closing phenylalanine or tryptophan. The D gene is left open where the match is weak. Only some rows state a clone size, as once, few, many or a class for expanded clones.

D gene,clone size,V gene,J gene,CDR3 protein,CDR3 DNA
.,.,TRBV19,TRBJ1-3,CASSSLIGVGSLRSGGNTIYF,TGTGCCAGTAGTAGCCTGATAGGTGTGGGGTCGTTAAGATCTGGCGGAAACACCATATATTTT
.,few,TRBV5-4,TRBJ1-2,CASSQNRDYGYTF,TGTGCCAGCAGCCAAAACAGGGACTATGGCTACACCTTC
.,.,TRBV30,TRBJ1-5,CAWSSPGGVQPQHF,TGTGCCTGGAGCTCCCCGGGGGGGGTGCAGCCCCAGCATTTT
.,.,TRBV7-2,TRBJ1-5,CASRKRRGTGQPQHF,TGTGCCAGCAGAAAGAGACGGGGGACCGGCCAGCCCCAGCATTTT
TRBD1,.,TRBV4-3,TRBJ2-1,CASSQGQGPYNEQFF,TGCGCCAGCAGCCAAGGACAGGGGCCATACAATGAGCAGTTCTTC
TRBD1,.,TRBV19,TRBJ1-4,CASRLQRTGLNEKLFF,TGTGCCAGTCGCCTGCAGCGGACAGGGTTAAATGAAAAACTGTTTTTT
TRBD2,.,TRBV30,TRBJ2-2,CAWRKREWMTGELFF,TGTGCCTGGAGGAAGCGGGAGTGGATGACCGGGGAGCTGTTTTTT
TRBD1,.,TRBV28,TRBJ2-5,CASSSQMTGKETQYF,TGTGCCAGCAGTTCCCAAATGACAGGGAAGGAGACCCAGTACTTC
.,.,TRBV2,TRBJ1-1,CASRGRERGNTEAFF,TGTGCCAGCAGGGGGAGAGAAAGGGGGAACACTGAAGCTTTCTTT
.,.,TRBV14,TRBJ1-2,CASSQYTGLGYTF,TGTGCCAGCAGCCAATATACAGGGCTTGGCTACACCTTC
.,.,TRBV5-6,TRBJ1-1,CASSLGLLNTEAFF,TGTGCCAGCAGCTTGGGCCTGCTGAACACTGAAGCTTTCTTT
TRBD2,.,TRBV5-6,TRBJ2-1,CASTTGLVVNEQFF,TGTGCCAGCACCACGGGACTAGTAGTCAATGAGCAGTTCTTC